This T cell receptor beta chain was sequenced in a study of response to subunit inactivated influenza vaccine. General observations from the study: It was suggested by the authors that few new T cells are recruited by each seasonal influenza vaccination.

The length of the CDR3 is 15 residues. With 0 bases removed from V and 2 bases from J, the gap between germline ends came to 10 bases. Germline lookup yields CDR1 MNHEY and CDR2 SVGAGI. For this clonotype: Its antigen is not known.

TCRdb re-derived calls from the RT-PCR reads in MiXCR, one entry per CDR3 protein. The sample has some 300,000 distinct CDR3 sequences, 22% seen once. The receptor was derived from a man between 50 and 69 years old who received an inactivated influenza vaccine. The genes are TRBV6-5 and TRBJ1-1; D is unresolved. The specimen was PBMCs from blood, collected approximately 22 months after vaccination. The CDR3 region is CASSYSIETNTEAFF. CDR3 in DNA: TGTGCCAGCAGTTACTCGATAGAAACAAACACTGAAGCTTTCTTT.